The count of the clone carrying this T cell receptor beta chain is one. The PCR employed 60 Vbeta primers together with 13 Jbeta primers. This table comes from immunoSEQ multiplex PCR, and its TCRdb copy is limited to in-frame clones, with some not included. The data show around 120,000 clones, 75% to 90% seen once. The sample comes from a study of cytomegalovirus exposure and HLA in healthy donors. From germline, CDR1 is ENHRY and CDR2 SYGVKD. The CDR3 has 15 amino acids. The ends were cut back, 7 bases at V and 0 bases at J, with 15 bases in the middle. Unrecorded immune exposures were likely, despite nominal health at sampling.

The TCR sequence derives from a man aged 45-65 years in good health and CMV-seronegative. This chain joins TRBV10-3 and TRBJ1-2, with D perhaps matching TRBD1 (6 bases). Input material: PBMCs. DNA of the CDR3: TGTGCCATCACCGGACAGCTAAGAACTAACTATGGCTACACCTTC. It specifies CAITGQLRTNYGYTF.